Shown below are 28 T cell receptor beta chains from a single sample sequenced in a study of cytomegalovirus exposure and HLA in healthy donors. The PCR employed 60 Vbeta primers together with 13 Jbeta primers. Some clones are missing from TCRdb's copy, which holds only in-frame ones; the method was immunoSEQ multiplex PCR. The table has 200,000 to 250,000 clones, roughly 79% seen once. Source material: PBMCs. The receptors derive from a woman aged 40-49 years in good health and CMV-seronegative.

The chain recombines TRBV4-3 with TRBJ2-5; 12 bases match TRBD2. The J call may be mistaken, given a closer DNA end match to TRBJ2-7. There are 17 residues in the CDR3. Germline V gene lookup returns CDR1 LGHNA and CDR2 YSLEER. The CDR3 region has the DNA TGCGCCAGCAGCCAAGGAGCTAGCGGGGGGGCGGAATACGAGCAGTACTTC. Protein sequence: CASSQGASGGAEYEQYF.

V and J are TRBV18 and TRBJ2-3, with D tentatively TRBD1 (5 bases). V was trimmed by 3 bases and J by 5 bases, leaving 6 bases between them. The CDR3 sequence is 12 residues long. The V gene's germline CDR1 is KGHSH and CDR2 LQKENI. The CDR3 region has the DNA TGTGCCAGCTCACCCCAGGGAGATACGCAGTATTTT. It yields the protein CASSPQGDTQYF.

The chain recombines TRBV5-4 with TRBJ1-3, with 7 bases lining up with TRBD1. This CDR3 has 16 residues. CDR1 SGHNT and CDR2 YYREEE come from the germline V gene (reference sequence). V was pared by 0 bases and J by 0 bases, with 3 bases of the junction left unmatched. The DNA of the CDR3 is TGTGCCAGCAGCTTGGAGGACAGGAGCTCTGGAAACACCATATATTTT. Translating gives CASSLEDRSSGNTIYF.

V is TRBV19 and J is TRBJ1-1; D is possibly TRBD1 (5 bases). The V gene's germline CDR1 is LNHDA and CDR2 SQIVND (reference sequence). The CDR3 runs 13 residues. The V gene lost 5 bases and the J gene lost 1 base, with 8 bases spanning the gap. The CDR3 protein is CASSVGQNTEAFF. The DNA for the CDR3 is TGTGCCAGTAGTGTAGGACAGAACACTGAAGCTTTCTTT. Together with reference TRBV19 and TRBJ1-1, the CDR3 gives the full variable domain: DGGITQSPKYLFRKEGQNVTLSCEQNLNHDAMYWYRQDPGQGLRLIYYSQIVNDFQKGDIAEGYSVSREKKESFPLTVTSAQKNPTAFYLCASSVGQNTEAFFGQGTRLTVV.

This chain uses TRBV30 with TRBJ1-5; D remains unclear. This CDR3 has 13 amino acids. Trimming stripped 0 bases from V and 6 bases from J, with 9 bases between. Germline assignment: CDR1 GTSNPN and CDR2 SVGIG (reference sequence). The CDR3 DNA follows: TGTGCCTGGAGTGTACTCGGGGTTCAGCCCCAGCATTTT. Translating it yields CAWSVLGVQPQHF.

The rearrangement uses TRBV5-1 and TRBJ2-5; the match to TRBD1 covers 10 bases. The CDR3 has 16 amino acids. V was clipped by 4 bases and J by 4 bases; unmatched bases: 10. Germline-derived CDR1 and CDR2 are SGHRS and YFSETQ. CDR3 region: CASSLDRGIRGETQYF. The DNA for the CDR3 is TGCGCCAGCAGCCTGGACAGGGGGATTAGGGGAGAGACCCAGTACTTC. Full variable domain (missing parts from reference TRBV5-1 and TRBJ2-5): KAGVTQTPRYLIKTRGQQVTLSCSPISGHRSVSWYQQTPGQGLQFLFEYFSETQRNKGNFPGRFSGRQFSNSRSEMNVSTLELGDSALYLCASSLDRGIRGETQYFGPGTRLLVL.

This chain joins TRBV27 and TRBJ2-1; TRBD2 matches 8 bases. Germline trimming cut 3 bases from V and 7 bases from J; bases unmatched to any gene: 8. The length of the CDR3 is 15 residues. Germline V gene data show CDR1 as MNHEY and CDR2 as SMNVEV (reference sequence). CDR3 DNA sequence: TGTGCCAGCAGTTTTGGGCGGGGGGCTGCGAATGAGCAGTTCTTC. Translated: CASSFGRGAANEQFF.

The chain combines TRBV15 with TRBJ2-5; 8 nucleotides match TRBD2. From germline, CDR1 is LNHNV and CDR2 YYDKDF (reference sequence). V was pared by 0 bases and J by 3 bases, with 15 bases of the junction left unmatched. The CDR3 length is 19 residues. The DNA for the CDR3 is TGTGCCACCAGCAGAGATGTAGGGTTTGCGGCGGGGGGAAAAGAGACCCAGTACTTC. Its protein product is CATSRDVGFAAGGKETQYF. The full variable domain, rest sourced from reference TRBV15 and TRBJ2-5, is DAMVIQNPRYQVTQFGKPVTLSCSQTLNHNVMYWYQQKSSQAPKLLFHYYDKDFNNEADTPDNFQSRRPNTSFCFLDIRSPGLGDTAMYLCATSRDVGFAAGGKETQYFGPGTRLLVL.

The chain uses TRBV11-3 and TRBJ1-3; TRBD1 aligns across 9 bases. With 4 bases clipped from V and 3 bases from J, the junction kept 7 bases outside the gene matches. CDR3 size: 16 residues. Germline V gene lookup returns CDR1 SGHNT and CDR2 YENEEA. DNA for the CDR3: TGTGCCAGCAGCTCCCACAGGGGGCGGGATGGAAACACCATATATTTT. Its protein is CASSSHRGRDGNTIYF.

The gene calls are TRBV2 and TRBJ1-2; the match to TRBD1 covers 8 bases. Germline values: CDR1 SNHLY, CDR2 FYNNEI. This CDR3 contains 17 residues. The junction had 13 bases not matched to a gene; V was cut back by 1 base and J by 6 bases. The CDR3 nucleotides read TGTGCCAGCAGTGAAGGGGCAGGGGGCTTAAACGGCGATGGCTACACCTTC. Translation gives CASSEGAGGLNGDGYTF.

This clone was seen once. The chain has TRBV11-1 and TRBJ1-1; 8 bases map to TRBD1. J was trimmed by 8 bases and V by 4 bases; bases with no gene match: 6. Germline lookup yields CDR1 SGHAT and CDR2 FQDESV (reference sequence). This CDR3 has 13 residues. CDR3 region: CASSSMGQVEAFF. The CDR3 region has the DNA TGTGCCAGCAGCTCGATGGGACAGGTAGAAGCTTTCTTT. Complete variable domain (other parts from reference TRBV11-1 and TRBJ1-1): EAEVAQSPRYKITEKSQAVAFWCDPISGHATLYWYRQILGQGPELLVQFQDESVVDDSQLPKDRFSAERLKGVDSTLKIQPAELGDSAMYLCASSSMGQVEAFFGQGTRLTVV.

This clone has a handful of counts. The chain combines TRBV10-3 with TRBJ1-4, with 8 bases identical to TRBD1. Germline V gene lookup returns CDR1 ENHRY and CDR2 SYGVKD. This CDR3 spans 12 amino acids. With V trimmed by 1 base and J by 12 bases, 1 base remained unmatched. The CDR3 loop is CAISEWGQELFF. The DNA for the CDR3 is TGTGCCATCAGTGAGTGGGGACAGGAACTGTTTTTT.

This chain links TRBV27 with TRBJ2-1; 10 bases map to TRBD2. This CDR3 region has 16 residues. The germline V gene encodes CDR1 MNHEY and CDR2 SMNVEV (reference sequence). J was trimmed by 4 bases and V by 5 bases; bases with no gene match: 8. CDR3 sequence reads: CASSPLERGGYNEQFF. The CDR3 DNA reads TGTGCCAGCAGTCCCCTGGAGCGGGGGGGGTACAATGAGCAGTTCTTC.

The V call is TRBV6-5, the J call TRBJ1-2; no reliable D call. This CDR3 comprises 12 residues. V lost 10 bases, J lost 0 bases, and 9 bases lay in between. Germline V gene lookup returns CDR1 MNHEY and CDR2 SVGAGI. CDR3 amino acids: CATTNTNYGYTF. CDR3 nucleotides: TGTGCCACTACCAATACTAACTATGGCTACACCTTC.

The chain joins TRBV27 to TRBJ1-2, with D possibly matching TRBD1 (5 bases). CDR3 size: 15 residues. Trimming stripped 1 base from V and 4 bases from J, with 13 bases between. CDR1 and CDR2 from the germline V gene are MNHEY and SMNVEV (reference sequence). The CDR3 region is CASSLYGGTRYGYTF. In DNA form, the CDR3 reads TGTGCCAGCAGTTTATACGGGGGGACTCGCTATGGCTACACCTTC.

The rearrangement uses TRBV15 and TRBJ1-1; D unresolved. CDR3 size: 12 residues. Germline loops: CDR1 LNHNV, CDR2 YYDKDF (reference sequence). Trimming removed 7 bases at V and 7 bases at J, with 13 bases between. CDR3 coding DNA: TGTGCCACCAATCGTCCGGGAAATGAAGCTTTCTTT. It translates to CATNRPGNEAFF.

This sequence joins TRBV13 and TRBJ1-2; no firm D call. CDR1 is PRHDT, CDR2 FYEKMQ, per germline (reference sequence). Trimming shortened V by 1 base and J by 8 bases, and 8 bases separated the two germline ends. The CDR3 is 12 amino acids. The DNA of the CDR3 is TGTGCCAGCAGCTTAGCGGAACAGGGCTACACCTTC. Translation gives CASSLAEQGYTF.

This chain uses TRBV30 with TRBJ1-4, with D possibly matching TRBD1 (5 bases). The CDR3 is 14 amino acids. Deletions cut 2 bases from V and 1 base from J, with 8 bases between. The V gene's germline CDR1 is GTSNPN and CDR2 SVGIG (reference sequence). In DNA, the CDR3 is TGTGCCTGGAGTCCCGGGGGAACTAATGAAAAACTGTTTTTT. Protein product: CAWSPGGTNEKLFF.

The genes are TRBV5-1 and TRBJ2-2; tentative D call: TRBD1 (6 bases). Trimming cost V 4 bases and J 5 bases, with 21 bases left between them. Germline V gives CDR1 SGHRS, CDR2 YFSETQ. The CDR3 is made up of 17 amino acids. The CDR3 coding sequence is TGCGCCAGCAGCCCTCCCGACAGGCGGAGTAGGACCGGGGAGCTGTTTTTT. Encoded protein: CASSPPDRRSRTGELFF.

V and J are TRBV7-9 and TRBJ1-1; the D gene is possibly TRBD1 (5 bases). V was trimmed by 2 bases and J by 8 bases, leaving 18 bases between them. The CDR3 is made up of 15 amino acids. The germline V gene encodes CDR1 SEHNR and CDR2 FQNEAQ (reference sequence). DNA of the CDR3: TGTGCCAGCAGCTTATACAGGCCCTCGGGGGAAGAAGCTTTCTTT. Translation: CASSLYRPSGEEAFF.

This clone came up many times. The chain has TRBV28 and TRBJ1-1; D possibly corresponds to TRBD1 (5 bases). Trimming removed 7 bases at V and 3 bases at J, with 18 bases between. The germline V gene has CDR1 MDHEN and CDR2 SYDVKM. This CDR3 has 15 residues. CDR3 nucleotides: TGTGCCAGCACTGCAGGGAGGGTAGGGGACACTGAAGCTTTCTTT. Translated: CASTAGRVGDTEAFF. Drawing the rest from reference TRBV28 and TRBJ1-1, the complete variable domain is DVKVTQSSRYLVKRTGEKVFLECVQDMDHENMFWYRQDPGLGLRLIYFSYDVKMKEKGDIPEGYSVSREKKERFSLILESASTNQTSMYLCASTAGRVGDTEAFFGQGTRLTVV.

The V call is TRBV10-3, the J call TRBJ1-4; 11 bases are shared with TRBD1. The CDR3 contains 14 residues. V shed 6 bases and J 7 bases; nucleotides not matched to a gene: 4. Germline V lookup: CDR1 ENHRY, CDR2 SYGVKD. Written as DNA, the CDR3 is TGTGCCATCAGATCCGGGACAGGGGGTGAAAAACTGTTTTTT. Protein: CAIRSGTGGEKLFF.

The chain uses TRBV29-1 and TRBJ1-2, with D perhaps matching TRBD1 (5 bases). Trimming took off 6 bases at V and 8 bases at J, with 19 bases between the two ends. The CDR3 loop spans 13 amino acids. CDR1 SQVTM and CDR2 ANQGSEA come from the germline V gene. CDR3 protein: CSVLKAQGRGYTF. DNA of the CDR3: TGCAGCGTCCTAAAGGCGCAGGGAAGGGGCTACACCTTC.

Turning to this clone: This CDR3 is also generated by other DNA sequences in the sample. V usage is TRBV2 and J usage is TRBJ1-1; 8 bases align to TRBD1. The V gene's germline CDR1 is SNHLY and CDR2 FYNNEI. The CDR3 sequence is 15 residues long. After removal of 3 bases from V and 3 bases from J, the junction contained 6 bases not matched to a gene. The CDR3 region is CASSEGDRGDTEAFF. The DNA for the CDR3 is TGTGCCAGCAGTGAGGGTGACAGGGGTGACACTGAAGCTTTCTTT. The whole variable domain, remainder taken from reference TRBV2 and TRBJ1-1, is EPEVTQTPSHQVTQMGQEVILRCVPISNHLYFYWYRQILGQKVEFLVSFYNNEISEKSEIFDDQFSVERPDGSNFTLKIRSTKLEDSAMYFCASSEGDRGDTEAFFGQGTRLTVV.

The chain joins TRBV28 to TRBJ2-3; 11 nucleotides agree with TRBD1. The CDR3 is made up of 17 amino acids. From germline, CDR1 is MDHEN and CDR2 SYDVKM. The junction had 10 bases not matched to a gene; V was cut back by 5 bases and J by 3 bases. CDR3 nucleotide sequence: TGTGCCAGCAGTGCTACCGCCGGGACAGGGGGAACAGATACGCAGTATTTT. Translated, it gives CASSATAGTGGTDTQYF. The variable domain in full, completed from reference TRBV28 and TRBJ2-3, reads DVKVTQSSRYLVKRTGEKVFLECVQDMDHENMFWYRQDPGLGLRLIYFSYDVKMKEKGDIPEGYSVSREKKERFSLILESASTNQTSMYLCASSATAGTGGTDTQYFGPGTRLTVL.

This clone was seen more than once but under ten times. The V and J genes are TRBV5-8 and TRBJ2-3, with 7 bases matching TRBD2. CDR1 is SGHTS and CDR2 is YDEGEE in the germline V gene. The CDR3 extends over 14 amino acids. Trimming cost V 6 bases and J 3 bases; bases outside gene matches: 7. The CDR3 DNA reads TGTGCCAGCACTAGCCGGACTAGGACAGATACGCAGTATTTT. Amino acid sequence: CASTSRTRTDTQYF.

The J gene is TRBJ1-2, the V gene TRBV7-9, with TRBD1 matching over 7 bases. V trimming: 4 bases; J trimming: 4 bases; junction bases outside the gene matches: 6. Germline assignment: CDR1 SEHNR and CDR2 FQNEAQ (reference sequence). The CDR3 is made up of 14 amino acids. The CDR3 DNA reads as TGTGCCAGCAGCTCGTCTGGACAGGCCTATGGCTACACCTTC. Translation: CASSSSGQAYGYTF.

This clone was counted a single time. The gene calls are TRBV7-9 and TRBJ2-5, with TRBD2 identical over 9 bases. The CDR3 has 16 amino acids. V gave up 5 bases and J gave up 1 base; unmatched junction bases: 8. Germline CDR1 reads SEHNR; CDR2 reads FQNEAQ (reference sequence). CDR3 in amino acids: CASSPRAGGSQETQYF. The CDR3 DNA is TGTGCCAGCAGCCCTCGAGCGGGGGGATCCCAAGAGACCCAGTACTTC.